This T cell receptor beta chain emerged from a study of blood T cell repertoires in COVID-19. Study summary: Samples taken during acute and convalescent COVID-19 were collected in the United States, Italy and Spain.

In the original workflow: Researchers report that nucleated cell counts were estimated from reference gene primer amplification. Some clones are missing from TCRdb's copy, which holds only in-frame ones; the method was immunoSEQ multiplex PCR. V and J calls and clone size follow that table, whereas D and trimming were derived from the DNA. The data contain approximately 400,000 clones, around 87% of them singletons. Living in under 30 US areas, the participants were between 18 and 89 years of age. Donors were grouped by their self-reported clinical history. Looked up from germline, CDR1 is MNHEY and CDR2 is SVGAGI. The CDR3 is 14 amino acids. J gave up 4 bases and V 10 bases, and 12 bases lay outside the gene matches.

This TCR derives from a man aged 30 to 45 who had recovered from COVID-19. This chain joins TRBV6-5 and TRBJ1-2; 7 bases fit TRBD1. Sequenced material: PBMCs or T cells enriched from blood (not recorded which). CDR3 DNA: TGTGCCACGGCACGGGACAGCCCTCCCTATGGCTACACCTTC. Translation: CATARDSPPYGYTF.